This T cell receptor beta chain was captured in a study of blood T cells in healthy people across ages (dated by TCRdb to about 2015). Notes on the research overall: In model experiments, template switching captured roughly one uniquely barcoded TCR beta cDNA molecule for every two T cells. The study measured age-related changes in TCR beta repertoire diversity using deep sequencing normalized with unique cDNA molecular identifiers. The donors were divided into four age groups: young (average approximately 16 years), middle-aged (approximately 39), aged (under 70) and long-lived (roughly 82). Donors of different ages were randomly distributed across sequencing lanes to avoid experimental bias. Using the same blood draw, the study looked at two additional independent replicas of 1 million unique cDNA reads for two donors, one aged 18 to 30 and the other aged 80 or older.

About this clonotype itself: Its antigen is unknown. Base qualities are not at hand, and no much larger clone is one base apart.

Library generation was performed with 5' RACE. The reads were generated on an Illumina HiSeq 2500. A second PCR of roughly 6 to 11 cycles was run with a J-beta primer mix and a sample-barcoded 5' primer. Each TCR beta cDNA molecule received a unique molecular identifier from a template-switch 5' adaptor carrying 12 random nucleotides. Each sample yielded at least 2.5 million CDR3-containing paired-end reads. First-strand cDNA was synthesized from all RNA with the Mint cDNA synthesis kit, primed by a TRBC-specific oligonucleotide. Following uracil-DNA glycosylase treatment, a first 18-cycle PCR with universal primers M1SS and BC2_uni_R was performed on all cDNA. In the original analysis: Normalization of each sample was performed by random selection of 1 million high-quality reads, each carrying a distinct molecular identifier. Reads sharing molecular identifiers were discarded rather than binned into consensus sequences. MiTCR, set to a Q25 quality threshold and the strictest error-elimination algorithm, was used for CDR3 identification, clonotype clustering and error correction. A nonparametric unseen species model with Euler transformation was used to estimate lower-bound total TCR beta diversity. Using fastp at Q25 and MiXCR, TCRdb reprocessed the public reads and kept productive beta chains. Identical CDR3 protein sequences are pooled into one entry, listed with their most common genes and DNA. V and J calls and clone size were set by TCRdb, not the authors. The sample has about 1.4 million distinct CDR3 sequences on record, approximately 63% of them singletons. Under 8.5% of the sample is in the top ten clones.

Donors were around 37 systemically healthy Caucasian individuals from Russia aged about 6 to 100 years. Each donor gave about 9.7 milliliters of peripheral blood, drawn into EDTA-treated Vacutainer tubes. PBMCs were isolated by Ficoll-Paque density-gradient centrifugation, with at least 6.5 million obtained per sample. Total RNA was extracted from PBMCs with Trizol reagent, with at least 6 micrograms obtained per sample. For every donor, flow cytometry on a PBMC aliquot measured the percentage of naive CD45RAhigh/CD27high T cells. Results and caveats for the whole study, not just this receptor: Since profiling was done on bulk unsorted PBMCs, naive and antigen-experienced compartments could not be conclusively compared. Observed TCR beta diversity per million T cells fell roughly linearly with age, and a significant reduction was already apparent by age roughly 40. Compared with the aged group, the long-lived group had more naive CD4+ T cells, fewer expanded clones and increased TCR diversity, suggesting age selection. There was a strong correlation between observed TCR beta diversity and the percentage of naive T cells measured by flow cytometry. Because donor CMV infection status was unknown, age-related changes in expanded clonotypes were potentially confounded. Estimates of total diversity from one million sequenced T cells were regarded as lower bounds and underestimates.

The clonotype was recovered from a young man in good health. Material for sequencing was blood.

The CDR3 here reads CASSISGNTQYF. The nucleotides are TGTGCCAGCAGCATTAGCGGAAATACGCAGTATTTT. The sequence is built from TRBV11-2 and TRBJ2-3, and TRBD2 may be the D gene, going by 6 matching bases. V loses 5 bases of germline sequence and J loses 7 bases, and the interval between the two ends is 10 bases. For CDR1 and CDR2, the germline V gene lists SGHAT and FQNNGV. The cysteine opens and the phenylalanine closes a CDR3 of 12 amino acids. Only CDR3 DNA remains: 36 bases, in frame from the first base.